The source of this T cell receptor (beta chain) is a study of control samples from healthy donors and cancer patients. Germline V gene data show CDR1 as LNHNV and CDR2 as YYDKDF (reference sequence). V was shortened by 5 bases and J by 0 bases, with 7 bases between the two germline ends. The CDR3 length is 13 residues. Some clones are missing from TCRdb's copy, which holds only in-frame ones; the method was immunoSEQ multiplex PCR. The table includes about 78,000 clones, 70% to 90% detected once. The source material was blood. The clonotype was recovered from a woman aged 55-69 years in good health. This chain links TRBV15 with TRBJ1-2; no definite D call. The CDR3 nucleotides are TGTGCCACCAGCCGCCTGACTAACTATGGCTACACCTTC. Protein sequence: CATSRLTNYGYTF. Variable domain in full (rest from reference TRBV15 and TRBJ1-2): DAMVIQNPRYQVTQFGKPVTLSCSQTLNHNVMYWYQQKSSQAPKLLFHYYDKDFNNEADTPDNFQSRRPNTSFCFLDIRSPGLGDTAMYLCATSRLTNYGYTFGSGTRLTVV.